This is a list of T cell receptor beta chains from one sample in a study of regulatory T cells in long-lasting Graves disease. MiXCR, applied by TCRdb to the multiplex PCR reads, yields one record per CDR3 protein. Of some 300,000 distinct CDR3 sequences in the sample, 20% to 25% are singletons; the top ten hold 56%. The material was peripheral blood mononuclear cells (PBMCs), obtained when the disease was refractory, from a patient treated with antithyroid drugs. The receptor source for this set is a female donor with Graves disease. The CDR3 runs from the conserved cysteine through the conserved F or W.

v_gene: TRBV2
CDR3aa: CASRQELQETQYF

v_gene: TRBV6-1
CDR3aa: CASSSGTDGNTIYF

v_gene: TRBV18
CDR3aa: CASKPSGTCEQYF

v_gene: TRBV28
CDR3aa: CASSGSEVDSYEQYF

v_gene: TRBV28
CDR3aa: CASSLVQGAVNTEAFF

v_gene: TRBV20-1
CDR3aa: CSAPSGTGGREQYF

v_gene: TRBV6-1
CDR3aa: CASMNTMYVLTF

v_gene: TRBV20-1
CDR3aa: CSATGPNQPQHF

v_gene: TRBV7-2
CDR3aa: CASSLNSGRALETQYF

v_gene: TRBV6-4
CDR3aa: CASSVIETQYF

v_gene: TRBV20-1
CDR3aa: CSARDPASEQDEQYF

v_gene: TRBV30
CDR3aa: CAWNQNRGQQPQHF

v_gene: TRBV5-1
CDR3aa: CASSLGDRGQNTEAFF

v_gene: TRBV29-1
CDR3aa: CSVEGGEETQYF

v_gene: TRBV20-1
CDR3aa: CSATASGAVYNEQFF

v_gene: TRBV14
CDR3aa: CASSQAWAYTEAFF

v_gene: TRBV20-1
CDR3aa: CSAPANEKLFF

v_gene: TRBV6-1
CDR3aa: CASSEPGQGSNQPQHF

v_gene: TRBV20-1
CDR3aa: CSARLGVLAKNIQYF

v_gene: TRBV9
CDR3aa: CASSVPSGLDEQYF

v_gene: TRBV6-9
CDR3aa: CASSLPDNYEQYF

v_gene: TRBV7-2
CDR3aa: CASSSRGAGAETQYF

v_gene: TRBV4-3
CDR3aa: CASSQEAEKTQYF

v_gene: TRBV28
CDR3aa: CASRDAGTNSYEQYF

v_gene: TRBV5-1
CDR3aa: CASSLGQSYNSPLHF

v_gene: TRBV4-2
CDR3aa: CASSQDSSSYEQYF

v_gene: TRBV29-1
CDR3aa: CSARQSTNEKLFF

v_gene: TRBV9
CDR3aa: CASSAARTGWDEQYF

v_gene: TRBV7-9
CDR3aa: CASSDGDRGLYYEQYF

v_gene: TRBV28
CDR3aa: CASSRLGRGALNQPQHF

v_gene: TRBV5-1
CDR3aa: CASSPGPGTAWEQYF

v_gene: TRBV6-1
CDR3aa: CASSAVAGAAGELFF

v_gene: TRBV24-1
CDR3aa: CATSEGRTGTNYGYTF

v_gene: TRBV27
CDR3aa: CASSLSVTSELFF

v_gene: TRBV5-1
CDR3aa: CASSLSSGGAYEQYF

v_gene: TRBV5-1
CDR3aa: CASSSEGGNLNTEAFF

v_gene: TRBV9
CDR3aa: CASSPRGGVSETQYF

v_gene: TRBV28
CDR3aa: CASSYAGEVHEQFF

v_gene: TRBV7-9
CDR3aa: CASSLGQGAQYF

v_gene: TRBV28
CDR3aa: CASSLTAFGLFF

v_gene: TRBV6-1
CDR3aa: CASSRRGQPQHF

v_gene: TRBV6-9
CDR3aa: CASSYLETGLHEQYF

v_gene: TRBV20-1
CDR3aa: CSATQAGVQETQYF

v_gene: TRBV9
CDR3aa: CASSGGIMNTEAFF

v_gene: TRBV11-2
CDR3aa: CASSSRGQGNHEQFF

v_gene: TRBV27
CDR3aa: CASSYYGGEQYF

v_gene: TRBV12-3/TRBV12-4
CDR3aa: CASSSLYLSPTGELFF

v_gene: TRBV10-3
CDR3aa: CAITPGQGETQYF

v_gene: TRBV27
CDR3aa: CASSSQSHNTEAFF

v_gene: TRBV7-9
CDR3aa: CASSSGQSEAFF

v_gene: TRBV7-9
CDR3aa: CASSRGGSSPLHF

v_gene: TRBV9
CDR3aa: CASSESGGGHGEKLFF

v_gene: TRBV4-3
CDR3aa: CASSQGEKLFF

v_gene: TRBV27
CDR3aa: CASSSQRTSSYNEQFF